This T cell receptor (beta chain) is drawn from a study of shared clonotypes between healthy human individuals. The repertoire was sequenced with immunoSEQ multiplex PCR; TCRdb's copy has only in-frame clones and lacks some. In the table there are hundreds of thousands of clones, 96% of which are singletons. Trimming took 4 bases from V and 2 from J; bases not matched to a gene: 0. There are 14 residues in the CDR3. Germline CDR1 reads MDHEN; CDR2 reads SYDVKM. The sample consisted of memory CD8+ T cells sorted from blood. As to subset: CD45RO+ cells pooled with CCR7-negative TemRA cells. J is TRBJ1-4 and V is TRBV28; 8 nucleotides align to TRBD1. This receptor was taken from a man aged 25-45 years in good health. The CDR3 DNA follows: TGTGCCAGCAGTTGGACAGGGACTAATGAAAAACTGTTTTTT. Amino acids: CASSWTGTNEKLFF.